The clone carrying this T cell receptor (beta chain) was observed a few times. The source of the sample is a study of blood T cell repertoires in COVID-19. Study details: Samples came from the United States, Italy and Spain, spanning acute and convalescent COVID-19.

Deletions cut 1 base from V and 10 bases from J, with 20 bases between. The CDR3 is 16 residues long. CDR1 is SEHNR and CDR2 is FQNEAQ in the germline V gene (reference sequence). The study drew participants aged about 18 to 95 years from 24 US areas. Participants were placed into cohorts based on the clinical history they reported. People in the exposed group encountered a COVID-19 case within 2 weeks before entering the study. Assay: immunoSEQ multiplex PCR; the TCRdb copy retains only in-frame clones and omits some. The sample yields 190,000 or so clones, about 86% seen once. This clonotype was obtained from a woman aged 30 to 39 who had been exposed to COVID-19. The chain has TRBV7-9 and TRBJ1-5; a possible D gene is TRBD1 (5 bases). The sample comprised PBMCs or T cells enriched from blood (not recorded which). The CDR3 loop is CASSLEVGGTVSPQHF. For the CDR3, the DNA is TGTGCCAGCAGCTTAGAGGTCGGGGGGACTGTCTCACCCCAGCATTTT. Filled out from reference TRBV7-9 and TRBJ1-5, the complete variable domain reads DTGVSQNPRHKITKRGQNVTFRCDPISEHNRLYWYRQTLGQGPEFLTYFQNEAQLEKSRLLSDRFSAERPKGSFSTLEIQRTEQGDSAMYLCASSLEVGGTVSPQHFGDGTRLSIL.